This T cell receptor beta chain comes out of a study of blood T cell repertoires in COVID-19. The V segment lost 4 bases and the J segment 5 bases; nucleotides outside the gene matches: 8. Germline-derived CDR1 and CDR2 are SGHRS and YFSETQ. This CDR3 has 16 amino acids. TCRdb's table, derived via immunoSEQ multiplex PCR, lists solely in-frame clones and lacks some. The table includes 150,000 or so clones, approximately 92% detected once. Sequencing was done on a sample of peripheral blood. The receptor's source is a man younger than 35 with COVID-19, enrolled during active disease. V and J are TRBV5-1 and TRBJ2-4; 11 nucleotides agree with TRBD2. This chain's CDR3 is CASSLTSGRRENIQYF. The CDR3 DNA follows: TGCGCCAGCAGCCTTACTAGCGGGAGACGGGAAAACATTCAGTACTTC. The whole variable domain, remainder taken from reference TRBV5-1 and TRBJ2-4, is KAGVTQTPRYLIKTRGQQVTLSCSPISGHRSVSWYQQTPGQGLQFLFEYFSETQRNKGNFPGRFSGRQFSNSRSEMNVSTLELGDSALYLCASSLTSGRRENIQYFGAGTRLSVL.